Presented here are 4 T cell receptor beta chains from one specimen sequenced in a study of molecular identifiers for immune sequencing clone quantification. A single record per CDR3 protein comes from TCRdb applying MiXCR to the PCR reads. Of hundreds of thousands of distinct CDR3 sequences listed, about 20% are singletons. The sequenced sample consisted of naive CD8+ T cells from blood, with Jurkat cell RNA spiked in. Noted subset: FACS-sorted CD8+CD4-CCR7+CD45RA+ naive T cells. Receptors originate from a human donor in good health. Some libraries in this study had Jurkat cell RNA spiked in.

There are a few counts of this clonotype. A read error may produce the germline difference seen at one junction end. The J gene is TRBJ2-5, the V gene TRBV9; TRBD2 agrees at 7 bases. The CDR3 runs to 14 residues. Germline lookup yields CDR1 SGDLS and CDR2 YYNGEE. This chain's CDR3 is CASSPDGGEEIQYF. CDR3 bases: TGTGCCAGCAGCCCAGATGGGGGGGAAGAGATCCAGTACTTC.

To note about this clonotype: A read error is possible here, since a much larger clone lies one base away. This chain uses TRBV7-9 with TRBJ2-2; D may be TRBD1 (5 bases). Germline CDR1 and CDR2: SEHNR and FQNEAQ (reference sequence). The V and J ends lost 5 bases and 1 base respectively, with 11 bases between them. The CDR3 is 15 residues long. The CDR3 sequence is CASSPRQWNTGELFF. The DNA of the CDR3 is TGTGCCAGCAGCCCCCGACAGTGGAACACCGGGGAGCTGTTTTTT.

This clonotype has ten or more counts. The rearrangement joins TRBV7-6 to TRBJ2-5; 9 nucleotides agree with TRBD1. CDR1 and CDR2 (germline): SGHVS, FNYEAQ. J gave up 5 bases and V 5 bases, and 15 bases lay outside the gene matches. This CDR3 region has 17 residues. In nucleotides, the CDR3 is TGTGCCAGCAGCCCGACCAGGGGACAGGGCTTTATCGAGACCCAGTACTTC. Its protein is CASSPTRGQGFIETQYF. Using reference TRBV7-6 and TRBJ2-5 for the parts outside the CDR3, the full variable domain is GAGVSQSPRYKVTKRGQDVALRCDPISGHVSLYWYRQALGQGPEFLTYFNYEAQQDKSGLPNDRFSAERPEGSISTLTIQRTEQRDSAMYRCASSPTRGQGFIETQYFGPGTRLLVL.

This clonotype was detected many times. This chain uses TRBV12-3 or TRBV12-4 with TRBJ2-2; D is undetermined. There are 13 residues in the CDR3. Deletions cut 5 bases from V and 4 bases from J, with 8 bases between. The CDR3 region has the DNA TGTGCCAGCAGTCCCGCTTTCACCGGGGAGCTGTTTTTT. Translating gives CASSPAFTGELFF.